A single sample is the source of the 28 T cell receptor beta chains below, sequenced in a study of T cells and Merkel cell carcinoma outcomes. Clones were read by immunoSEQ multiplex PCR, and TCRdb kept only the in-frame ones, dropping some. The table includes 9,000 to 10,000 clones, approximately 81% detected once. Sequencing used tumor tissue from Merkel cell carcinoma. Source of these receptors: a human donor with Merkel cell carcinoma.

The CDR3 protein is CASSLGIGRGAPIQYF. The CDR3 DNA is TGCGCCAGCAGCTTGGGCATCGGGCGGGGGGCCCCAATCCAGTACTTC. The V call is TRBV5-1, the J call TRBJ2-5; 8 bases align to TRBD2. The CDR3 contains 16 residues. From germline, CDR1 is SGHRS and CDR2 YFSETQ. Germline trimming cut 0 bases from V and 10 bases from J; bases unmatched to any gene: 14.

The V gene is TRBV4-3, the J gene TRBJ1-2, with no clear D. Germline CDR1 reads LGHNA; CDR2 reads YSLEER. The CDR3 consists of 13 residues. The V and J ends lost 0 bases and 5 bases respectively, with 7 bases between them. CDR3 region: CASSQDDLYGYTF. The CDR3 DNA is TGCGCCAGCAGCCAAGATGACTTGTATGGCTACACCTTC.

V usage is TRBV5-1 and J usage is TRBJ2-7, with 11 bases aligning to TRBD2. Germline V lookup: CDR1 SGHRS, CDR2 YFSETQ. The ends lost 0 bases at V and 3 bases at J; junction bases unmatched: 8. The CDR3 contains 17 residues. The CDR3 here is CASSLGALAGGYYEQYF. DNA of the CDR3: TGCGCCAGCAGCTTGGGGGCCCTAGCGGGGGGCTACTACGAGCAGTACTTC.

J is TRBJ1-2 and V is TRBV28; D is undetermined. The CDR3 is 13 residues long. Trimming stripped 11 bases from V and 3 bases from J, with 16 bases between. The germline V gene encodes CDR1 MDHEN and CDR2 SYDVKM. As DNA, the CDR3 is TGTGCCGCACGGCCAAAGAGGCACTATGGCTACACCTTC. Protein product: CAARPKRHYGYTF.

By frequency in the sample, this clone is large (0.1 to 1%). V usage is TRBV6-1 and J usage is TRBJ2-7; a possible D gene is TRBD2 (6 bases). V was shortened by 8 bases and J by 0 bases, with 14 bases between the two germline ends. Germline V gene lookup returns CDR1 MNHNS and CDR2 SASEGT. The length of the CDR3 is 14 residues. DNA for the CDR3: TGTGCCAGCGGATGGAGGGGCAGCTCCTACGAGCAGTACTTC. It yields the protein CASGWRGSSYEQYF.

This clone was seen once. J is TRBJ2-1 and V is TRBV4-1; a possible D gene is TRBD1 (5 bases). V was trimmed by 1 base and J by 0 bases, leaving 16 bases between them. Germline CDR1 is MGHRA and CDR2 is YSYEKL. The CDR3 loop spans 18 amino acids. Written as DNA, the CDR3 is TGCGCCAGCAGCCAAGGGCCCAGGAACAGGAGCTCCTACAATGAGCAGTTCTTC. This gives the protein CASSQGPRNRSSYNEQFF.

This chain uses TRBV7-9 with TRBJ1-1; no definite D call. CDR3 size: 14 residues. The V end lost 1 base, the J end lost 0 bases, and 6 bases lay between the germline ends. Looked up from germline, CDR1 is SEHNR and CDR2 is FQNEAQ (reference sequence). CDR3 DNA sequence: TGTGCCAGCAGCTTAGAGGGTATGAACACTGAAGCTTTCTTT. This translates into CASSLEGMNTEAFF. The whole variable domain, remainder taken from reference TRBV7-9 and TRBJ1-1, is DTGVSQNPRHKITKRGQNVTFRCDPISEHNRLYWYRQTLGQGPEFLTYFQNEAQLEKSRLLSDRFSAERPKGSFSTLEIQRTEQGDSAMYLCASSLEGMNTEAFFGQGTRLTVV.

V and J are TRBV4-2 and TRBJ1-5; 8 nucleotides align to TRBD1. This CDR3 is 16 amino acids long. With 1 base clipped from V and 6 bases from J, the junction kept 8 bases outside the gene matches. In germline, CDR1 is LGHNA, CDR2 YNFKEQ. The CDR3 coding sequence is TGTGCCAGCAGCCAAGGCGCAGGGGGCTTCAGTCAGCCCCAGCATTTT. Its protein product is CASSQGAGGFSQPQHF.

V gene TRBV5-6 combines with J gene TRBJ2-7; no reliable D call. The V gene lost 0 bases and the J gene lost 1 base, with 8 bases spanning the gap. The V gene's germline CDR1 is SGHDT and CDR2 YYEEEE. The length of the CDR3 is 14 residues. This chain's CDR3 is CASSLGGGSYEQYF. The CDR3 DNA is TGTGCCAGCAGCTTGGGAGGCGGTTCCTACGAGCAGTACTTC.

The chain recombines TRBV6-1 with TRBJ1-2, with D uncertain. The germline CDR1 and CDR2 sequences are MNHNS and SASEGT. The CDR3 length is 13 residues. The V and J ends lost 0 bases and 4 bases respectively, with 6 bases between them. The CDR3 DNA is TGTGCCAGCAGTGAAGCCCAGTTCTATGGCTACACCTTC. It codes for CASSEAQFYGYTF.

This clone was found once. The chain combines TRBV5-1 with TRBJ2-7; TRBD1 matches 9 bases. Germline values: CDR1 SGHRS, CDR2 YFSETQ. With 3 bases clipped from V and 0 bases from J, the junction kept 4 bases outside the gene matches. CDR3 length equals 15 residues. CDR3 residues: CASSSGQGYSYEQYF. CDR3 DNA: TGCGCCAGCAGCTCTGGACAGGGGTACTCCTACGAGCAGTACTTC.

The chain links TRBV29-1 to TRBJ1-1; D is undetermined. V lost 7 bases, J lost 8 bases, and 14 bases lay in between. CDR3 length equals 11 residues. From germline, CDR1 is SQVTM and CDR2 ANQGSEA. The CDR3 sequence: CSARTDLEAFF. For the CDR3, the DNA is TGCAGCGCGAGGACTGACCTCGAAGCTTTCTTT.

V gene TRBV29-1 combines with J gene TRBJ1-4, with 8 positions matching TRBD1. The length of the CDR3 is 13 residues. The V gene end was trimmed by 4 bases and the J gene end by 8 bases; junction bases not matched to a gene: 6. Per the germline V gene, CDR1 is SQVTM and CDR2 is ANQGSEA. The CDR3 region has the DNA TGCAGCGTTGGGGGACAGGCTGGCGAAAAACTGTTTTTT. Its translation: CSVGGQAGEKLFF.

The genes are TRBV5-6 and TRBJ2-4, with D possibly matching TRBD2 (6 bases). Trimming removed 0 bases at V and 2 bases at J, with 9 bases between. CDR1 is SGHDT and CDR2 is YYEEEE in the germline V gene. This CDR3 spans 15 amino acids. The CDR3 nucleotides read TGTGCCAGCAGCTTGGGGAGGGTATCCAAAAACATTCAGTACTTC. Translation: CASSLGRVSKNIQYF. The variable domain in full, with the rest retrieved from reference TRBV5-6 and TRBJ2-4, is DAGVTQSPTHLIKTRGQQVTLRCSPKSGHDTVSWYQQALGQGPQFIFQYYEEEERQRGNFPDRFSGHQFPNYSSELNVNALLLGDSALYLCASSLGRVSKNIQYFGAGTRLSVL.

V is TRBV4-2 and J is TRBJ2-1, with 8 bases identical to TRBD2. The ends lost 2 bases at V and 6 bases at J; junction bases unmatched: 9. CDR3 length equals 16 residues. From germline, CDR1 is LGHNA and CDR2 YNFKEQ. The CDR3: CASSQTLAGRGNEQFF. The CDR3 DNA reads TGTGCCAGCAGCCAAACTCTAGCGGGCCGGGGCAATGAGCAGTTCTTC.

CDR3 nucleotide sequence: TGCGCCAGCAGCTTGGGACAACTCTACGAGCAGTACTTC. Protein: CASSLGQLYEQYF. The rearrangement joins TRBV5-1 to TRBJ2-7; D unresolved. Per the germline V gene, CDR1 is SGHRS and CDR2 is YFSETQ. Trimming removed 0 bases from V and 3 bases from J, with 7 bases in between. The CDR3 runs to 13 residues. Full variable domain (remainder filled in from reference TRBV5-1 and TRBJ2-7): KAGVTQTPRYLIKTRGQQVTLSCSPISGHRSVSWYQQTPGQGLQFLFEYFSETQRNKGNFPGRFSGRQFSNSRSEMNVSTLELGDSALYLCASSLGQLYEQYFGPGTRLTVT.

This clone has more than one count but fewer than ten. The J gene is TRBJ1-1, the V gene TRBV4-1; TRBD1 might be the D (5 bases). Germline CDR1 is MGHRA and CDR2 is YSYEKL. The CDR3 has 15 amino acids. V shed 4 bases and J shed 4 bases, with 16 bases lying between them. CDR3 loop: CASSPGQGVGTEAFF. CDR3 DNA sequence: TGCGCCAGCAGCCCCGGGCAGGGTGTGGGCACTGAAGCTTTCTTT.

The J gene is TRBJ2-3, the V gene TRBV15; no firm D call. CDR3 length equals 12 residues. V lost 3 bases to trimming and J lost 5 bases, with 6 bases between them. CDR1 is LNHNV and CDR2 is YYDKDF in the germline V gene (reference sequence). CDR3 loop: CATSRGGDTQYF. The CDR3 DNA sequence: TGTGCCACCAGCAGGGGTGGAGATACGCAGTATTTT.

This rearrangement joins TRBV29-1 to TRBJ2-5; D is possibly TRBD2 (7 bases). This CDR3 has 15 residues. The germline CDR1 and CDR2 sequences are SQVTM and ANQGSEA. V shed 0 bases and J shed 4 bases, with 15 bases lying between them. The CDR3 sequence: CSVEDLPGGTETQYF. In DNA form, the CDR3 reads TGCAGCGTTGAAGATCTTCCGGGGGGCACAGAGACCCAGTACTTC.

This sequence joins TRBV2 and TRBJ2-3, with 8 bases identical to TRBD2. The germline gives CDR1 SNHLY, CDR2 FYNNEI. The length of the CDR3 is 13 residues. Trimming removed 7 bases from V and 11 bases from J; junction bases left unmatched: 11. The CDR3 nucleotides read TGTGCCAGCATGGAGCGGGGGATGATGGGGCAGTATTTT. This gives the protein CASMERGMMGQYF.

V usage is TRBV29-1 and J usage is TRBJ2-7, with 9 bases identical to TRBD1. V lost 2 bases, J lost 2 bases, and 7 bases stayed unmatched. CDR1 is SQVTM, CDR2 ANQGSEA, per germline. The CDR3 runs 15 residues. For the CDR3, the DNA is TGCAGCGTTGAAAGGGTTAGGACAGGGGCCTACGAGCAGTACTTC. Translation gives CSVERVRTGAYEQYF.

V usage is TRBV29-1 and J usage is TRBJ2-1, with D tentatively TRBD1 (6 bases). Trimming left V 8 bases short and J 6 bases short, with 17 bases between. The V gene's germline CDR1 is SQVTM and CDR2 ANQGSEA. The CDR3 runs to 13 residues. The DNA for the CDR3 is TGCAGCTCAACCCCCGGGACAAGCAATGAGCAGTTCTTC. Translation: CSSTPGTSNEQFF.

The CDR3 DNA sequence: TGCGCCAGCAGCTTGGTGGGAGAGACCCAGTACTTC. Translated, it gives CASSLVGETQYF. The rearrangement links TRBV5-1 to TRBJ2-5; D gene ambiguous. This CDR3 is built from 12 residues. V was cut by 0 bases and J by 4 bases, with 4 bases left in between. Germline CDR1 SGHRS, CDR2 YFSETQ.

The CDR3 loop is CASSRGTGYGNTIYF. The CDR3 coding sequence is TGTGCCAGCAGCCGCGGGACAGGGTATGGAAACACCATATATTTT. The chain recombines TRBV2 with TRBJ1-3, with TRBD1 matching over 9 bases. With V trimmed by 6 bases and J by 3 bases, 6 bases remained unmatched. CDR3 length: 15 residues. Per the germline V gene, CDR1 is SNHLY and CDR2 is FYNNEI.

This chain uses TRBV2 with TRBJ1-6; 7 bases align to TRBD1. The CDR3 consists of 15 residues. Germline CDR1 is SNHLY and CDR2 is FYNNEI. V gave up 6 bases and J gave up 6 bases; unmatched junction bases: 8. CDR3 nucleotide sequence: TGTGCCAGCAGGAGACAGGGAGATCGTAATTCACCCCTCCACTTT. Residues: CASRRQGDRNSPLHF.

This sequence joins TRBV5-1 and TRBJ1-1, with a tentative D call TRBD1 (6 bases). V lost 4 bases and J 1 base, leaving 14 bases between the germline ends. Germline V lookup: CDR1 SGHRS, CDR2 YFSETQ. CDR3 length equals 15 residues. For the CDR3, the DNA is TGCGCCAGCAGCCCCGGGGGGGCCCCGAACACTGAAGCTTTCTTT. Translating gives CASSPGGAPNTEAFF. The full variable domain, in which reference TRBV5-1 and TRBJ1-1 provide the parts outside the CDR3, is KAGVTQTPRYLIKTRGQQVTLSCSPISGHRSVSWYQQTPGQGLQFLFEYFSETQRNKGNFPGRFSGRQFSNSRSEMNVSTLELGDSALYLCASSPGGAPNTEAFFGQGTRLTVV.

V usage is TRBV6-5 and J usage is TRBJ2-7; D might be TRBD1 (6 bases). The CDR3 covers 12 residues. V was clipped by 5 bases and J by 3 bases, with 8 bases between them. The germline V gene has CDR1 MNHEY and CDR2 SVGAGI. The chain's CDR3 is CASSIQGYEQYF. The CDR3 region has the DNA TGTGCCAGCAGTATACAGGGCTACGAGCAGTACTTC.

The chain recombines TRBV27 with TRBJ2-1; the D gene could be TRBD1 or TRBD2 (6 bases each). The CDR3 covers 14 residues. Germline CDR1 MNHEY, CDR2 SMNVEV (reference sequence). With 5 bases removed from V and 7 bases from J, the gap between germline ends came to 15 bases. CDR3 residues: CASSRWGAENEQFF. The CDR3 bases are TGTGCCAGCAGTAGGTGGGGGGCGGAAAATGAGCAGTTCTTC.